The clone carrying this T cell receptor beta chain was recorded only once. As yet, its antigen is unknown. These data come from a study of cytomegalovirus exposure and HLA in healthy donors. Notes on the study in general: Later analysis showed TCR association rates varying by HLA locus, highest for DRB1 and lowest for HLA-C.

The study ran its PCR with 60 Vbeta and 13 Jbeta primers. Repertoires were generated with immunoSEQ multiplex PCR, while TCRdb's copy carries only in-frame clones and drops some. This sample has about 120,000 clones, with more than 60% found just once. At sampling all donors were nominally healthy, likely with unrecorded immune exposures. After removal of 6 bases from V and 0 bases from J, the junction contained 4 bases not matched to a gene. Germline CDR1 and CDR2: SEHNR and FQNEAQ (reference sequence). This CDR3 has 14 residues. The specimen was PBMCs. The sequence was obtained from a woman in her forties in good health and CMV-seronegative. The rearrangement links TRBV7-9 to TRBJ1-1, with 7 nucleotides matching TRBD1. This chain's CDR3 is CASRYTGVNTEAFF. CDR3 bases: TGTGCCAGCAGGTATACAGGGGTGAACACTGAAGCTTTCTTT.